This entry is about one TCR beta chain. The CDR3 has 16 residues. The J segment lost 7 bases and the V segment lost 3 bases, leaving 11 bases of the junction unmatched. Germline V CDR1 and CDR2: SGHNT, YYREEE (reference sequence). The table came from immunoSEQ multiplex PCR; TCRdb's copy has only in-frame clones and leaves some out. The data show 120,000 or so clones, around 86% seen once. The data were obtained in a study of control samples from healthy donors and cancer patients. Sequences were obtained from blood. The receptor was derived from a man between 40 and 49 years old in good health. The chain has TRBV5-4 and TRBJ1-4, with 8 bases aligning to TRBD1. This chain's CDR3 is CASSSYSGTGGEKLFF. The CDR3 DNA reads TGTGCCAGCAGCTCATACTCCGGGACAGGTGGTGAAAAACTGTTTTTT.